This TCR beta chain derives from a study of blood T cells in healthy people across ages. A second PCR of roughly 6 to 12 cycles used a sample-barcoded 5' primer and a J-beta primer mix. TCRdb called the 5' RACE reads again in MiXCR, with one record for every CDR3 protein. The sample comprises over 1,500,000 distinct CDR3 sequences, more than 35% of which are singletons, and under 25% rests with the top ten. As for this clonotype: Relative to the germline gene, one junction end is altered; a read error may explain this.

A minimum of 6 million PBMCs was isolated per sample. Extractions gave at least 5.5 micrograms of total RNA per sample. Sequencing was carried out using blood. The receptor was derived from a human donor in good health.

This CDR3 is CASSQDGLAGGRTNTQYF. The CDR3 region has the DNA TGCGCCAGCAGCCAAGATGGACTAGCGGGGGGCCGCACAAATACGCAGTATTTT. V is TRBV4-3 and J is TRBJ2-3; TRBD2 aligns across 14 bases. The germline CDR1 and CDR2 sequences are LGHNA and YSLEER. This CDR3 has 18 amino acids.